This record covers a single T cell receptor beta chain. Under the authors' procedure: Quantification of nucleated cells was approximated via reference gene primer amplification. The repertoire was sequenced with immunoSEQ multiplex PCR; TCRdb's copy has only in-frame clones and lacks some. The V and J calls and clone size were taken over from that table, and D and trimming were inferred from the DNA. The sample holds some 200,000 clones, over 80% seen once. This record comes from a study of blood T cell repertoires in COVID-19. Study details: Acute and convalescent COVID-19 samples came from the United States, Italy and Spain. The cDNA or gDNA used as material had been derived from T cells, B-cell-depleted T cells, or PBMCs.

Those enrolled in Seattle joined during active infection and were followed longitudinally afterward. This CDR3 is 16 amino acids long. The junction had 11 bases not matched to a gene; V was cut back by 0 bases and J by 5 bases. Germline CDR1 is SGHRS and CDR2 is YFSETQ. This TCR derives from a man aged 60 to 69 with COVID-19, enrolled during active disease. Material: peripheral blood. V gene TRBV5-1 combines with J gene TRBJ2-7; TRBD1 aligns across 7 bases. The CDR3 sequence is CASSLAAMTGRHEQYF. CDR3 coding DNA: TGCGCCAGCAGCTTGGCTGCAATGACAGGGCGGCACGAGCAGTACTTC. The variable domain in full, with the rest retrieved from reference TRBV5-1 and TRBJ2-7, is KAGVTQTPRYLIKTRGQQVTLSCSPISGHRSVSWYQQTPGQGLQFLFEYFSETQRNKGNFPGRFSGRQFSNSRSEMNVSTLELGDSALYLCASSLAAMTGRHEQYFGPGTRLTVT.